Listed below are T cell receptor beta chains from one sample, sequenced in a study of shared T cell receptors in the human thymus. The table came from immunoSEQ multiplex PCR; TCRdb's copy has only in-frame clones and leaves some out. Of 600,000 to 900,000 clones in the sample, 70% to 90% were seen once. The same sample was also studied in work on human thymus T cells.

Material: thymocytes. The receptors stem from a girl under three years old with a congenital heart defect. CDR3s leave out the opening cysteine and the closing phenylalanine or tryptophan. Each record gives: clone size, J gene, V gene, CDR3 protein. A row's size may be missing; if present it is once, few, many or a size class.

>NA|TRBJ1-1|TRBV5-6
ASRRQDGTEAF
>NA|TRBJ1-2|TRBV28
ASSFRLANYGYT
>NA|TRBJ2-2|TRBV6-6
ASSSISSPLGGELF
>NA|TRBJ2-3|TRBV4-1
ASSHLDRGSGGMADTQY
>NA|TRBJ1-1|TRBV7-2
ASSETTVGAF
>NA|TRBJ1-2|TRBV6-1
ASSEKSRVGTNYGYT
>few|TRBJ1-1|TRBV2
ASNPGRVLRMNTEAF
>few|TRBJ1-1|TRBV19
ASSIGGRDTEAF
>few|TRBJ2-5|TRBV5-1
ASSERGGRGETQY
>NA|TRBJ2-2|TRBV15
ATSRDTLPTNTGELF
>NA|TRBJ1-2|TRBV6-1
ASSRRDRGTEGYT
>NA|TRBJ1-4|TRBV6-6
ASSPTWLTNEKLF
>NA|TRBJ2-2|TRBV13
ASGAQLSGSGELF
>NA|TRBJ2-5|TRBV5-4
ASSLLLAGGEETQY
>NA|TRBJ1-2|TRBV7-2
ASSRDRDNGYT
>NA|TRBJ2-7|TRBV4-1
ASSQDSGTSGGAPSYEQY
>NA|TRBJ1-2|TRBV11-2
ASSLDRWRDGYT
>few|TRBJ2-5|TRBV7-9
ASSFPDVWRETQY
>NA|TRBJ1-1|TRBV9
ASSVADRSNEAF
>NA|TRBJ2-1|TRBV5-4
ASRPRQGNEQF
>NA|TRBJ1-4|TRBV7-2
ASSPRVGSTNEKLF
>NA|TRBJ2-7|TRBV28
ASSALPGGRTLYEQY
>NA|TRBJ1-2|TRBV5-6
ASSPDSPNYGYT
>NA|TRBJ1-1|TRBV2
ASSPGYLTQNTEAF
>NA|TRBJ1-2|TRBV5-6
ASSLFYGAGYGYT
>NA|TRBJ1-3|TRBV14
ASSQRGVAGNTIY
>NA|TRBJ1-6|TRBV7-9
ASSLGTPPKDRASPLH